The 6 T cell receptor beta chains reported below all come from one sample, sequenced in a study of T cell responses to AZD1222 COVID-19 vaccine. TCRdb's copy holds only in-frame clones and misses some; the assay was immunoSEQ multiplex PCR. The repertoire consists of 150,000 to 200,000 clones, with 85% to 95% occurring once and the leading ten covering about 1.4%. The sequenced sample was peripheral blood, obtained on day 0 of AZD1222 vaccination. All receptors derive from an adult in good health.

The gene calls are TRBV11-3 and TRBJ2-3; no clear D. Germline V gene lookup returns CDR1 SGHNT and CDR2 YENEEA. Trimming stripped 1 base from V and 0 bases from J, with 8 bases between. The CDR3 covers 15 residues. CDR3 nucleotide sequence: TGTGCCAGCAGCTTAGTACCCGGTAGCACAGATACGCAGTATTTT. This codes for CASSLVPGSTDTQYF.

This chain joins TRBV7-2 and TRBJ2-3; D unclear. The length of the CDR3 is 17 residues. Germline CDR1 is SGHTA and CDR2 is FQGNSA. Trimming cost V 4 bases and J 2 bases, with 19 bases left between them. This chain's CDR3 is CASSYPPPGSLTDTQYF. CDR3 DNA sequence: TGTGCCAGCAGCTACCCCCCTCCGGGCAGTCTCACAGATACGCAGTATTTT.

The chain has TRBV9 and TRBJ1-4; the match to TRBD1 covers 10 bases. Looked up from germline, CDR1 is SGDLS and CDR2 is YYNGEE. The CDR3 sequence is 16 residues long. The ends lost 3 bases at V and 4 bases at J; junction bases unmatched: 6. The CDR3 region has the DNA TGTGCCAGCAGCGAGGGGACAGGGGCCCTTAATGAAAAACTGTTTTTT. Protein product: CASSEGTGALNEKLFF.

This clone was picked up one time. The CDR3 sequence is CASSPSGRGYVYTGELFF. The DNA for the CDR3 is TGCGCCAGCAGCCCTTCCGGCAGGGGGTATGTGTACACCGGGGAGCTGTTTTTT. The gene calls are TRBV5-1 and TRBJ2-2; TRBD1 matches at 7 bases. This CDR3 is 18 amino acids long. The germline V gene has CDR1 SGHRS and CDR2 YFSETQ. Unmatched junction bases numbered 15, after V lost 4 bases and J lost 3 bases. Using reference TRBV5-1 and TRBJ2-2 for the parts outside the CDR3, the full variable domain is KAGVTQTPRYLIKTRGQQVTLSCSPISGHRSVSWYQQTPGQGLQFLFEYFSETQRNKGNFPGRFSGRQFSNSRSEMNVSTLELGDSALYLCASSPSGRGYVYTGELFFGEGSRLTVL.

This clone appeared a few times. V gene TRBV28 combines with J gene TRBJ1-2, with 8 bases fitting TRBD1. Germline V gene data show CDR1 as MDHEN and CDR2 as SYDVKM. The CDR3 runs 16 residues. Losses at the gene ends were 3 bases for V and 0 bases for J; bases not matched to a gene: 6. CDR3 in amino acids: CASSFPTGDTNYGYTF. The CDR3 DNA follows: TGTGCCAGCAGTTTCCCGACAGGGGATACTAACTATGGCTACACCTTC.

The V gene is TRBV5-6, the J gene TRBJ1-3; D ambiguous. The CDR3 contains 14 residues. CDR1 and CDR2 (germline): SGHDT, YYEEEE. V was pared by 0 bases and J by 0 bases, with 4 bases between. CDR3 protein: CASSLAGSGNTIYF. The CDR3 DNA reads TGTGCCAGCAGCTTGGCAGGCTCTGGAAACACCATATATTTT.